The 30 T cell receptor beta chains in this list originate from one sample, sequenced in a study of blood T cells in healthy people across ages. A J-beta primer mix and a sample-barcoded 5' primer were used in a second PCR of roughly 6 to 12 cycles. One entry per CDR3 protein results from TCRdb running MiXCR on the 5' RACE reads. In the table there are around 900,000 distinct CDR3 sequences, about 53% of which are singletons. The specimen sequenced was blood. The receptor source for this set is a woman aged 55 to 70 in good health.

J is TRBJ2-1 and V is TRBV4-3; 13 bases agree with TRBD2. Germline V gene sequence: CDR1 LGHNA, CDR2 YSLEER. V lost 0 bases and J lost 4; bases outside the gene matches: 9. The CDR3 is made up of 19 amino acids. For the CDR3, the DNA is TGCGCCAGCAGCCAAGAGTCCGAGGCGGGACTAGCGGGATACAATGAGCAGTTCTTC. Its protein product is CASSQESEAGLAGYNEQFF.

The CDR3 DNA sequence: TGTGCCAGCAGTTTACAGGGGACGTCAGGCTACACCTTC. It yields the protein CASSLQGTSGYTF. V usage is TRBV27 and J usage is TRBJ1-2; D is perhaps TRBD1 (6 bases). V lost 2 bases to trimming and J lost 8 bases, with 12 bases between them. There are 13 residues in the CDR3. Per germline, CDR1 MNHEY and CDR2 SMNVEV (reference sequence).

As for this clonotype: A junction boundary mismatches the germline segment, possibly from a read error. V gene TRBV5-1 combines with J gene TRBJ2-1; D gene unclear. Germline loops: CDR1 SGHRS, CDR2 YFSETQ. This CDR3 is built from 14 residues. The CDR3 bases are TGCGCCGGCAGACAATTAAGCTCCTACAATGAGCAGTTCTTC. It yields the protein CAGRQLSSYNEQFF. Together with reference TRBV5-1 and TRBJ2-1, the CDR3 gives the full variable domain: KAGVTQTPRYLIKTRGQQVTLSCSPISGHRSVSWYQQTPGQGLQFLFEYFSETQRNKGNFPGRFSGRQFSNSRSEMNVSTLELGDSALYLCAGRQLSSYNEQFFGPGTRLTVL.

The genes are TRBV29-1 and TRBJ2-5, with TRBD1 as a possible D gene (6 bases). The V gene's germline CDR1 is SQVTM and CDR2 ANQGSEA. CDR3 length: 14 residues. The V end was cut by 7 bases, the J end by 11 bases, with 26 bases between. The CDR3 protein is CSAMGALVVNEQYF. CDR3 bases: TGCAGCGCCATGGGGGCCCTGGTCGTCAATGAGCAGTACTTC.

V is TRBV2 and J is TRBJ1-1, with TRBD1 matching 7 bases. V dropped 4 bases and J dropped 5; count of bases not matched to a gene: 7. The CDR3 spans 14 residues. Germline-derived CDR1 and CDR2 are SNHLY and FYNNEI. In nucleotides, the CDR3 is TGTGCCAGCAGTGCCGGGACAGCGAGGACTGAAGCTTTCTTT. It encodes CASSAGTARTEAFF.

The CDR3 here is CASSFSDRSPQPQHF. The CDR3 DNA follows: TGTGCCAGCAGTTTCTCTGACAGGAGCCCCCAGCCCCAGCATTTT. The chain carries TRBV12-3 or TRBV12-4 and TRBJ1-5; a possible D gene is TRBD1 (6 bases). V shed 3 bases and J shed 7 bases, with 16 bases lying between them. CDR3 length equals 15 residues.

The V call is TRBV7-9, the J call TRBJ2-1; D is perhaps TRBD2 (5 bases). V was trimmed by 11 bases and J by 4 bases, leaving 15 bases between them. The CDR3 runs to 13 residues. Germline V lookup: CDR1 SEHNR, CDR2 FQNEAQ (reference sequence). As DNA, the CDR3 is TGTGCCGGCCGGTCGGGATCGTACAATGAGCAGTTCTTC. It yields the protein CAGRSGSYNEQFF.

This clonotype was seen a few times. At one boundary the junction diverges from the germline segment, which might be a read error. The DNA for the CDR3 is TGTGCCAGCAGTTTAGTTCAACCGACAGGGATGAACGCTGAAGCTTTCTTT. Translated, it gives CASSLVQPTGMNAEAFF. The chain links TRBV27 to TRBJ1-1; 7 bases line up with TRBD1. The CDR3 runs 17 residues. Germline CDR1 reads MNHEY; CDR2 reads SMNVEV (reference sequence).

J is TRBJ2-7 and V is TRBV4-1, with 8 bases aligning to TRBD1. In germline, CDR1 is MGHRA, CDR2 YSYEKL. This CDR3 region has 15 residues. V was pared by 1 base and J by 6 bases, with 8 bases of the junction left unmatched. The chain's CDR3 is CASSQVLGQGTEQYF. Written as DNA, the CDR3 is TGCGCCAGCAGCCAAGTCCTAGGACAGGGAACCGAGCAGTACTTC.

The table lists this clonotype with a few counts. The chain couples TRBV5-1 to TRBJ2-3; maybe TRBD2 (5 bases). Germline V gene data show CDR1 as SGHRS and CDR2 as YFSETQ. V lost 4 bases, J lost 10 bases, and 25 bases lay in between. The CDR3 contains 16 residues. Written as DNA, the CDR3 is TGCGCCAGCAGCACCCCATCGGGGAGTACCGTCTGGTCGCAGTATTTT. Translating it yields CASSTPSGSTVWSQYF.

This rearrangement joins TRBV12-3 or TRBV12-4 to TRBJ2-1; no firm D call. V shed 3 bases and J shed 10 bases, with 22 bases lying between them. The CDR3 has 16 residues. CDR3 amino acids: CASSFGAWEVLGEQFF. For the CDR3, the DNA is TGTGCCAGCAGTTTTGGCGCGTGGGAAGTCCTTGGAGAGCAGTTCTTC.

This rearrangement joins TRBV6-5 to TRBJ1-6, with D possibly TRBD1 on 5 matching bases. CDR3 length: 15 residues. Per the germline V gene, CDR1 is MNHEY and CDR2 is SVGAGI. Trimming took 0 bases from V and 7 from J, leaving 10 bases between them. The CDR3 region has the DNA TGTGCCAGCAGTTACTCCCCAGGGTTGAATTCACCCCTCCACTTT. Its protein product is CASSYSPGLNSPLHF.

The V call is TRBV12-3 or TRBV12-4, the J call TRBJ1-2; the D is unclear. The CDR3 consists of 14 residues. V was pared by 6 bases and J by 4 bases, with 15 bases between. In nucleotides, the CDR3 is TGTGCCAGCAGCCTCCCAGGTGGTGGCTATGGCTACACCTTC. Protein: CASSLPGGGYGYTF.

This sequence joins TRBV20-1 and TRBJ2-7; D might be TRBD1 (7 bases). Germline-derived CDR1 and CDR2 are DFQATT and SNEGSKA (reference sequence). V shed 5 bases and J shed 1 base, with 15 bases lying between them. CDR3 length equals 14 residues. Here the CDR3 reads CSAYRGGGSYEQYF. The CDR3 region has the DNA TGCAGTGCTTACAGGGGAGGAGGGTCCTACGAGCAGTACTTC.

The chain joins TRBV6-2 or TRBV6-3 to TRBJ1-1, with TRBD1 as a possible D gene (6 bases). There are 14 residues in the CDR3. Trimming stripped 5 bases from V and 2 bases from J, with 12 bases between. The germline V gene encodes CDR1 MNHEY and CDR2 SVGEGT. CDR3 residues: CASSRMDRNTEAFF. The CDR3 DNA is TGTGCCAGCAGTCGCATGGACAGAAACACTGAAGCTTTCTTT.

This chain connects TRBV12-3 or TRBV12-4 to TRBJ2-5; 12 positions match TRBD2. The DNA end is a closer match to TRBJ2-7, so the J assignment may be wrong. The CDR3 totals 14 residues. This CDR3 is CASSPTSGGIEQYF. For the CDR3, the DNA is TGTGCCAGCAGTCCGACTAGCGGGGGTATCGAGCAGTACTTC.

Comments on this clonotype: The junction does not match germline at one end; this may be a read error. The chain carries TRBV6-2 or TRBV6-3 and TRBJ2-7; 10 bases agree with TRBD1. The CDR3 consists of 15 residues. The germline V gene encodes CDR1 MNHEY and CDR2 SVGEGT. CDR3 region: CASRPGQGNSYVQYF. Here the CDR3 DNA reads TGTGCCAGCAGGCCGGGACAGGGGAACTCCTACGTGCAGTACTTC.

This chain links TRBV28 with TRBJ2-5; D is perhaps TRBD1 (6 bases). The DNA end is a closer match to TRBJ2-7, so the J assignment may be wrong. The CDR3 is 19 residues long. CDR1 MDHEN and CDR2 SYDVKM come from the germline V gene. Here the CDR3 reads CASSFTSDFPGASFSEQYF. As DNA, the CDR3 is TGTGCCAGCAGTTTTACATCGGATTTCCCAGGGGCTTCTTTCAGCGAGCAGTACTTC.

The genes are TRBV12-3 or TRBV12-4 and TRBJ1-2, with a possible D match to TRBD1 (6 bases). Trimming cost V 3 bases and J 2 bases, with 13 bases left between them. The CDR3 extends over 15 amino acids. In nucleotides, the CDR3 is TGTGCCAGCAGTTTCACCGGGACATACAACTATGGCTACACCTTC. Translation: CASSFTGTYNYGYTF.

The rearrangement links TRBV30 to TRBJ2-2; D is uncertain. The CDR3 runs to 12 residues. Looked up from germline, CDR1 is GTSNPN and CDR2 is SVGIG (reference sequence). The V and J ends lost 2 bases and 7 bases respectively, with 8 bases between them. CDR3 sequence (DNA): TGTGCCTGGAGTTGGGTGGTCGGGGAGCTGTTTTTT. It translates to CAWSWVVGELFF.

This clonotype came up a few times. The V and J genes are TRBV25-1 and TRBJ1-1; D might be TRBD1 (5 bases). The CDR3 covers 15 residues. V was trimmed by 7 bases and J by 2 bases, leaving 17 bases between them. Germline V CDR1 and CDR2: MGHDK, SYGVNS. In DNA, the CDR3 is TGTGCCAGCAATAGAGGGGACCGAGCCAACACTGAAGCTTTCTTT. It encodes CASNRGDRANTEAFF.

J is TRBJ2-3 and V is TRBV5-1, with D possibly being TRBD2 (7 bases). The CDR3 totals 15 residues. V was trimmed by 0 bases and J by 4 bases, leaving 12 bases between them. Germline lookup yields CDR1 SGHRS and CDR2 YFSETQ. The CDR3 loop is CASSLDPGGADTQYF. CDR3 DNA sequence: TGCGCCAGCAGCTTGGATCCGGGGGGCGCAGATACGCAGTATTTT.

The rearrangement links TRBV6-2 or TRBV6-3 to TRBJ2-5, with D tentatively TRBD2 (6 bases). Trimming shortened V by 5 bases and J by 7 bases, and 14 bases separated the two germline ends. Germline V CDR1 and CDR2: MNHEY, SVGEGT. This CDR3 is 13 amino acids long. DNA of the CDR3: TGTGCCAGCAGTCCGACTAGTTGGGGGACCCAGTACTTC. As protein: CASSPTSWGTQYF.

The chain employs TRBV5-1 and TRBJ2-5, with D unclear. CDR1 and CDR2 from the germline V gene are SGHRS and YFSETQ. CDR3 length equals 14 residues. V was clipped by 3 bases and J by 1 base, with 10 bases between them. CDR3 protein: CASSWEGCQETQYF. The CDR3 bases are TGCGCCAGCAGCTGGGAAGGGTGCCAAGAGACCCAGTACTTC.

The V and J genes are TRBV10-3 and TRBJ2-7; 10 bases agree with TRBD1. The junction had 11 bases not matched to a gene; V was cut back by 11 bases and J by 7 bases. Germline V gene sequence: CDR1 ENHRY, CDR2 SYGVKD. This CDR3 is built from 13 residues. The CDR3 DNA reads as TGTGCCCTACAGAAATGGGACAGGGGTGAGCAGTACTTC. Translation: CALQKWDRGEQYF.

This rearrangement joins TRBV3-1 to TRBJ2-5; 7 positions match TRBD1. J was trimmed by 2 bases and V by 3 bases; bases with no gene match: 6. The V gene's germline CDR1 is LGHDT and CDR2 YNNKEL (reference sequence). This CDR3 spans 15 amino acids. CDR3 loop: CASSQTGTAQETQYF. DNA for the CDR3: TGTGCCAGCAGCCAGACAGGGACAGCTCAAGAGACCCAGTACTTC.

This clonotype was observed a few times. The gene calls are TRBV20-1 and TRBJ2-1, with D hard to call. The V and J ends lost 3 bases and 5 bases respectively, with 8 bases between them. In germline, CDR1 is DFQATT, CDR2 SNEGSKA (reference sequence). The CDR3 is 12 residues long. For the CDR3, the DNA is TGCAGTGCTAGCCCCGAGAACAATGAGCAGTTCTTC. It encodes CSASPENNEQFF.

This clonotype appeared once. The V gene is TRBV3-1, the J gene TRBJ2-7; the D is unclear. The V gene lost 1 base and the J gene lost 6 bases, with 13 bases spanning the gap. The CDR3 spans 14 residues. Germline V gene lookup returns CDR1 LGHDT and CDR2 YNNKEL (reference sequence). In DNA, the CDR3 is TGTGCCAGCAGCCAAGGTTGGGGAATGGCCGAGCAGTACTTC. Protein: CASSQGWGMAEQYF.

Here the CDR3 DNA reads TGTGCCAGCAGCTTATCGGTAGTAGCGGGGATCAATGAGCAGTTCTTC. Protein product: CASSLSVVAGINEQFF. J is TRBJ2-1 and V is TRBV7-2, with 8 bases lining up with TRBD2. The CDR3 sequence is 16 residues long. Germline V gene sequence: CDR1 SGHTA, CDR2 FQGNSA. The V gene end was trimmed by 2 bases and the J gene end by 6 bases; junction bases not matched to a gene: 9.

The chain employs TRBV20-1 and TRBJ2-7; D is perhaps TRBD1 or TRBD2 (6 bases each). This CDR3 comprises 14 residues. Looked up from germline, CDR1 is DFQATT and CDR2 is SNEGSKA (reference sequence). Trimming left V 0 bases short and J 2 bases short, with 11 bases between. The CDR3 region is CSARDRGEPYEQYF. The CDR3 bases are TGCAGTGCTAGAGATAGGGGGGAGCCCTACGAGCAGTACTTC.